This TCR beta chain was captured by sequencing in a study of hypomethylating agent response in myelodysplastic syndrome (TCRdb year 2021). About the study as a whole: The hypomethylating agents azacitidine (about 75% of the 11) or decitabine (3 of 11) were used to treat the patients. Of the myelodysplastic syndrome patients in the cohort, nine or ten were male and 2 were female. Patients had a mean age of about 76 +/- 6.4 years, and a diploid cytogenetic profile was the most common. TET2 mutation was identified most frequently, being present in 5 of 11 patients. About 6 patients had a response of complete response or hematologic improvement, and four or five patients did not respond. Response was defined as complete response or hematologic improvement, and patients meeting neither criterion were classed as non-responders. Broad study findings and their caveats: Responders more often showed novel clonotypes emerging, while non-responders displayed more contracted clonotypes after treatment. Whether the shared GLIPH2 clusters possibly recognize novel MDS antigens was not confirmed and still needs to be tested experimentally. Only 10 to 12 patients were analyzed, so the study cohort was small. Richness, rarefaction diversity and clonality did not change significantly after hypomethylating agent treatment, across all patients or within response groups. Because the healthy control donors and the MDS patients were not matched by age, the comparison between MDS and healthy samples could have been affected.

Library creation used the immunoSEQ multiplex PCR assay. Each sample was run at survey resolution as two replicates of around 200 ng apiece, for a total of 400 ng of DNA. Rearranged TCRB sequences in genomic DNA were detected with the hsTCRB kit using multiplex PCR primers targeting V and J genes. The first PCR used the QIAGEN Multiplex PCR Kit for 30 to 35 cycles to amplify the CDR3 region. Sample barcodes and Illumina adapters were added to each replicate in a roughly 8-cycle second PCR. A QuantStudio 6 together with the KAPA library quantification kit was used to quantify the pooled libraries. Roughly 14 pM of pooled libraries was sequenced on an Illumina MiSeq using 156-cycle single-end reads plus a 15-cycle index read. Under the source paper's analysis protocol: VDJdb annotation flagged approximately 1.8% of over 150,000 unique clonotypes as previously reported viral-epitope-specific. Raw reads were processed into normalized, annotated TCRB repertoires with the immunoSEQ Data Assistant and immunoSEQ Analyzer. Clonotypes were analyzed with the immunarch R package version 0.6.5 and BioAnalyzer. Before richness was estimated, every repertoire was downsampled to the clone count of the smallest repertoire. Clonotypes were sorted into expanded, contracted or novel categories with Fisher's exact tests, where novel meant the clonotype had zero frequency before treatment. Significantly changed CDR3 beta sequences were clustered with GLIPH2 using simulation_depth=1000 and kmer_min_depth=3, and CDR3s shorter than five residues were excluded. TCRdb mirrors the immuneACCESS table, restricted to in-frame sequences. Some clones are absent from its copies; in checked studies, under half trace to an unresolved V gene, and the reason for the others is unknown. Clonal size and the V and J genes are those of that table, whereas D and trimming came from the DNA. This sample has 6,000 or so clones in its table, and 70% to 85% of those were observed once. Together, the top ten hold more than 9.5% of the sample.

Note on this clone: This clone's antigen is unknown. No per-base quality is available; no much larger clone lies one base away.

Bulk bone marrow was analyzed, and T-cell subsets were not sorted. Immunosequencing of the TCR beta CDR3 regions was performed on bone marrow from about 10 myelodysplastic syndrome patients before and after hypomethylating agent therapy. Each patient contributed a baseline bone marrow plus two to three bone marrows at different post-treatment timepoints for longitudinal repertoire tracking. Genomic DNA was isolated from whole bone marrow, and DNA quality was assessed with TapeStation, NanoDrop OneC and PicoGreen assays. This clonotype was sampled from a human donor with myelodysplastic syndrome. The input for sequencing was bone marrow, taken before or after starting hypomethylating agent treatment for myelodysplastic syndrome (not recorded which).

In nucleotide form, the sequence is TGTGCCAGCAGCTATAAAACAACGGCGGGGAACGAGCAGTACTTC. Its translation is CASSYKTTAGNEQYF. The receptor chain draws on TRBV5-6 and TRBJ2-7; TRBD2 is perhaps the D gene, given 6 matching bases. Via the germline V gene, CDR1 is SGHDT and CDR2 YYEEEE. The CDR3 starts with the cysteine, ends with the phenylalanine, and has 15 residues. The read is trimmed to its CDR3 DNA, 45 bases read in frame from base 1. V gives up 3 bases and J gives up 5 bases, and the segment between their germline ends measures 18 bases.